Following are 12 T cell receptor beta chains from one sample sequenced in a study of shared T cell receptors in the human thymus. TCRdb's copy holds only in-frame clones and misses some; the assay was immunoSEQ multiplex PCR. The data contain under 850,000 clones, around 87% of them singletons. This sample was shared with a second study, whose subject was human thymus T cells.

Specimen: thymocytes. Receptors originate from a boy under two years old with a congenital heart defect.

The chain joins TRBV30 to TRBJ2-3; 8 bases align to TRBD2. After removal of 2 bases from V and 4 bases from J, the junction contained 11 bases not matched to a gene. The CDR3 spans 16 residues. CDR1 and CDR2 (germline): GTSNPN, SVGIG (reference sequence). Here the CDR3 reads CAWSPLKRERADTQYF. The CDR3 DNA reads as TGTGCCTGGAGTCCCCTGAAGCGGGAGCGCGCAGATACGCAGTATTTT.

The rearrangement links TRBV27 to TRBJ2-5; D might be TRBD2 (7 bases). TRBJ2-7 matches the DNA end more closely, so the J call is doubtful. The CDR3 totals 12 residues. Germline-derived CDR1 and CDR2 are MNHEY and SMNVEV (reference sequence). This CDR3 reads CASRGGGNEQYF. In DNA, the CDR3 is TGTGCCAGCAGGGGAGGGGGGAACGAGCAGTACTTC.

The chain recombines TRBV28 with TRBJ2-7; 10 bases align to TRBD2. The CDR3 sequence is 14 residues long. In germline, CDR1 is MDHEN, CDR2 SYDVKM. With V trimmed by 7 bases and J by 7 bases, 10 bases remained unmatched. CDR3 protein: CASKSGRAPGEQYF. The CDR3 DNA reads TGTGCCAGCAAGAGCGGGAGGGCCCCGGGGGAGCAGTACTTC.

This clone was counted once. This sequence joins TRBV6-1 and TRBJ2-7; D is unresolved. Between the trimmed V and J ends, which lost 2 bases and 5 bases, there was a span of 16 bases. CDR3 length: 15 amino acids. Germline-derived CDR1 and CDR2 are MNHNS and SASEGT. The CDR3 DNA follows: TGTGCCAGCAGTGAACCTGCAGTGGGCCCCCACGAGCAGTACTTC. As protein: CASSEPAVGPHEQYF.

The CDR3 reads CAWRGGRGGREKLFF. In DNA, the CDR3 is TGTGCCTGGAGAGGGGGCCGGGGCGGGCGGGAAAAACTGTTTTTT. J is TRBJ1-4 and V is TRBV30; 7 bases match TRBD1. Germline V gene lookup returns CDR1 GTSNPN and CDR2 SVGIG (reference sequence). The CDR3 sequence is 15 residues long. The J segment lost 8 bases and the V segment lost 3 bases, leaving 12 bases of the junction unmatched. Supplemented by reference TRBV30 and TRBJ1-4, the full variable domain reads SQTIHQWPATLVQPVGSPLSLECTVEGTSNPNLYWYRQAAGRGLQLLFYSVGIGQISSEVPQNLSASRPQDRQFILSSKKLLLSDSGFYLCAWRGGRGGREKLFFGSGTQLSVL.

The chain combines TRBV7-9 with TRBJ2-1, with 10 bases that match TRBD2. The CDR3 loop spans 15 amino acids. CDR1 is SEHNR, CDR2 FQNEAQ, per germline (reference sequence). Trimming removed 2 bases from V and 5 bases from J; junction bases left unmatched: 3. The CDR3 bases are TGTGCCAGCAGCTTAACTAGCGGGAACGACAATGAGCAGTTCTTC. It encodes CASSLTSGNDNEQFF.

The chain uses TRBV27 and TRBJ2-5; 16 bases are shared with TRBD2. Trimming at V came to 4 bases and at J to 5 bases, leaving 7 bases not matched to a gene. Germline V gene sequence: CDR1 MNHEY, CDR2 SMNVEV (reference sequence). The CDR3 has 17 amino acids. CDR3 protein: CASSSPGLAGGRETQYF. CDR3 nucleotides: TGTGCCAGCAGTTCCCCGGGACTAGCGGGAGGGCGGGAGACCCAGTACTTC.

CDR3 nucleotides: TGTGCCAGCAGCAACAGGGTAGAGGAAGAGACCCAGTACTTC. Translating gives CASSNRVEEETQYF. The chain has TRBV7-9 and TRBJ2-5; possibly TRBD1 for D (6 bases). The length of the CDR3 is 14 residues. Trimming took 5 bases from V and 3 from J, leaving 13 bases between them. CDR1 is SEHNR and CDR2 is FQNEAQ in the germline V gene (reference sequence).

There are a few counts of this clone. The genes are TRBV2 and TRBJ2-1; the match to TRBD2 covers 7 bases. Germline values: CDR1 SNHLY, CDR2 FYNNEI. J gave up 2 bases and V 2 bases, and 6 bases lay outside the gene matches. The length of the CDR3 is 16 residues. The CDR3 loop is CASSERASGAYNEQFF. The CDR3 DNA reads as TGTGCCAGCAGTGAAAGGGCTAGCGGAGCCTACAATGAGCAGTTCTTC.

The J gene is TRBJ2-5, the V gene TRBV4-2; TRBD1 matches at 8 bases. Trimming removed 4 bases from V and 4 bases from J; junction bases left unmatched: 11. Germline V lookup: CDR1 LGHNA, CDR2 YNFKEQ. There are 16 residues in the CDR3. CDR3 sequence: CASSRQGFGLGETQYF. DNA of the CDR3: TGTGCCAGCAGCCGACAGGGGTTCGGTCTGGGAGAGACCCAGTACTTC.

The gene calls are TRBV16 and TRBJ2-2, with D perhaps matching TRBD1 (6 bases). V lost 4 bases, J lost 1 base, and 13 bases lay in between. The CDR3 is made up of 16 amino acids. The V gene's germline CDR1 is KGHSY and CDR2 FQNENV. The CDR3 nucleotides are TGTGCCAGCAGCCTTCGGACAGTCAAGAACACCGGGGAGCTGTTTTTT. Protein sequence: CASSLRTVKNTGELFF.

V usage is TRBV27 and J usage is TRBJ2-7; D perhaps matches TRBD2 (6 bases). Germline loops: CDR1 MNHEY, CDR2 SMNVEV (reference sequence). This CDR3 spans 13 amino acids. The V end lost 2 bases, the J end lost 7 bases, and 12 bases lay between the germline ends. DNA of the CDR3: TGTGCCAGCAGTTTACAGGGTCGGGGGGAGCAGTACTTC. Protein sequence: CASSLQGRGEQYF.